This TCR beta chain emerged from a study of blood T cell repertoires in COVID-19 (dated by TCRdb to about 2020). With respect to the entire study: Samples from collaborators originated in the United States, Italy and Spain and spanned both the acute and convalescent phases of COVID-19. The material from the prospective study consisted of cDNA or gDNA derived from T cells, B-cell-depleted T cells, or PBMCs. Deeply sampled blood TCRbeta repertoires from subjects exposed to, actively infected with, or recovered from COVID-19 were included in the dataset. The repertoires were released in a freely available public database meant as a resource for research on the immune response to SARS-CoV-2. The samples were drawn from two sources: the first 160 participants of the ongoing ImmuneRACE study, and 1,200 or so subjects contributed by 6 global collaborators. Sample metadata almost always included a de-identified subject ID, COVID-19 status, age in years and sex. Where available, HLA class I and class II types were taken from metadata supplied by the sample provider and were not determined by assay-based typing.

What the study reported, not specific to this receptor: The quantity of clinical and demographic metadata differed by source and by participant and was supplied without curation.

TCRbeta CDR3 regions were amplified from genomic DNA by means of the immunoSEQ Assay, a bias-controlled multiplex PCR. The authors' analysis ran thus. Nucleated cell counts per sample were estimated from amplification of reference gene primers within the assay. Sequence reads were collapsed and filtered to measure the absolute abundance of every unique TCRbeta CDR3 rearrangement. For each sample, productive Simpson clonality was calculated as the square root of Simpson's diversity index across productive rearrangements. Sourced from immuneACCESS, this table was stored by TCRdb with only in-frame sequences that have V and J called. A share of the clones is absent; for the studies checked, an unresolved V gene accounts for under half, and the remainder has no known explanation. V and J calls and clone size are copied from that table; D and trimming were computed from the DNA. Recorded for this sample are under 25,000 clones; 80% to 90% of them occurred a single time. Approximately 17% of the sample rests with the top ten.

Notes on this clone: It has no known antigen specificity. The record has no base qualities; no much larger clone is one base away.

Collaborating institutions collected whole blood in K2EDTA tubes following their own protocols. Collaborator samples were shipped for TCRbeta analysis as frozen whole blood, isolated PBMCs, or DNA extracted from either sample type. The CDR3 holds 15 amino acids from the cysteine to the phenylalanine. Of the read, only the CDR3 DNA is kept; its 45 bases are in frame from base 1. The germline V end is reduced by 3 bases and the J end by 8 bases; junction bases left unmatched: 6. Per the germline V gene, SGDLS is the CDR1 and YYNGEE is the CDR2. The chain is made from TRBV9 and TRBJ2-1, with TRBD1 identical over 12 junction bases. The TCR sequence derives from a woman of 80 years or more with acute or convalescent COVID-19. The specimen sequenced was peripheral blood. CDR3 reads: CASSARDRGLDEQFF. The nucleotide sequence is given as TGTGCCAGCAGCGCCCGGGACAGGGGGCTGGATGAGCAGTTCTTC. Supplemented by the reference TRBV9 and TRBJ2-1 proteins around the CDR3, the complete variable domain is DSGVTQTPKHLITATGQRVTLRCSPRSGDLSVYWYQQSLDQGLQFLIQYYNGEERAKGNILERFSAQQFPDLHSELNLSSLELGDSALYFCASSARDRGLDEQFFGPGTRLTVL.